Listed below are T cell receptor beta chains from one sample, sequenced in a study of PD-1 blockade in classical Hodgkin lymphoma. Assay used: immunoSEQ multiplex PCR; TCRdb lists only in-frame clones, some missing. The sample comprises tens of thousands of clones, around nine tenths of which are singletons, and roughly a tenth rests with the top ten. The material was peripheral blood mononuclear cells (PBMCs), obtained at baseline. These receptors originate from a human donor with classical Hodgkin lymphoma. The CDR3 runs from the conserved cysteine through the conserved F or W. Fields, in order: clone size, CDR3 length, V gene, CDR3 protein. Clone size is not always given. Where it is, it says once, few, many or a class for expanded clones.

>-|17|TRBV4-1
CASSQVGTGLGSYEQYF
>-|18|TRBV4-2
CASSQEGPGGKGGEKLFF
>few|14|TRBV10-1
CASSEFRVGYEQFF
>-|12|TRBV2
CASKDGSYEQYF
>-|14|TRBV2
CASSVKRESNEQFF
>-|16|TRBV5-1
CASSLASVSGGHEQYF
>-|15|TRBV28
CASSQSGTSFYEQYF
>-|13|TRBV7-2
CASSPGYSYEQYF
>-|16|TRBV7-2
CASSLFAGSGANVLTF
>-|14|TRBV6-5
CASSMDRPPYEQYF
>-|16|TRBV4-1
CASSQSHGLPQETQYF
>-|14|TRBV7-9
CASSQSGGAYEQYF
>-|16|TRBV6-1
CASSEFSGGWADTQYF
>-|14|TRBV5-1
CASSLAGGNTEAFF
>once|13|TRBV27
CASSLHDRAEQYF
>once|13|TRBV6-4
CASSDLTSGAPFF
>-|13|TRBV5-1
CASSPDGVGTQYF
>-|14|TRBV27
CASSSYSETDTQYF
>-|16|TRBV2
CASRPMGQGNSYEQYF
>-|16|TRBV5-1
CASSTSSGRATDTQYF
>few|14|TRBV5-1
CASSVAGDSYEQYF
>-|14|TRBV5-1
CASSLDAWDYSQYF
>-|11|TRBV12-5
CASAGGGEAFF